This TCR beta chain stems from a study of CD8 T cells in ankylosing spondylitis. This clonotype was picked up a small number of times. From germline, CDR1 is SGHDT and CDR2 YYEEEE. The CDR3 is 16 amino acids. Trimming cost V 7 bases and J 0 bases, with 17 bases left between them. TCRdb called the 5' RACE reads again in MiXCR, with one record for every CDR3 protein. The sample lists about 140,000 distinct CDR3 sequences; about 10% were seen once. The sequenced material came from blood, either unsorted or a sorted T cell fraction (not recorded which). V gene TRBV5-6 combines with J gene TRBJ2-1, with D hard to call. This receptor was obtained from a female donor with ankylosing spondylitis or in good health (not recorded which). The CDR3 nucleotides are TGTGCCAGCGGGGTTTACCGGGCGAGCTCCTACAATGAGCAGTTCTTC. This sequence encodes CASGVYRASSYNEQFF.